This is a list of T cell receptor beta chains from one sample in a study of blood T cell repertoires in COVID-19. Produced via immunoSEQ multiplex PCR; TCRdb's table is partial and in-frame only. The sample has roughly 140,000 clones; 75% to 85% are singletons. The sequencing input was peripheral blood. The receptors here all came from a woman in her forties or fifties in a cohort sampled during active or convalescent COVID-19. Each CDR3 is given with its conserved first and last residue. Each record gives: CDR3 protein, CDR3 DNA, V gene, J gene, D gene, clone size. The D gene is left open where the match is weak. Clone sizes are given selectively: once, few, many, or a class where the clone is expanded.

CDR3aa: CASSLGYGTSYEQYF
CDR3nt: TGCGCCAGCAGCTTGGGGTACGGGACTAGCTACGAGCAGTACTTC
v_gene: TRBV5-1
j_gene: TRBJ2-7
d_gene: TRBD2
abundance: NA

CDR3aa: CASSLTTNTEAFF
CDR3nt: TGTGCTAGCAGCCTTACAACGAACACTGAAGCTTTCTTT
v_gene: TRBV7-7
j_gene: TRBJ1-1
d_gene: NA
abundance: NA

CDR3aa: CASSSGRVNEQFF
CDR3nt: TGTGCCAGCAGCTCCGGTCGGGTCAATGAGCAGTTCTTC
v_gene: TRBV7-2
j_gene: TRBJ2-1
d_gene: NA
abundance: NA

CDR3aa: CASSWKVDRAETQYF
CDR3nt: TGTGCCAGCAGCTGGAAGGTTGACAGGGCGGAGACCCAGTACTTC
v_gene: TRBV7-2
j_gene: TRBJ2-5
d_gene: TRBD1
abundance: NA

CDR3aa: CATSDRQGFDTGELFF
CDR3nt: TGTGCCACCAGTGATAGACAGGGTTTCGACACCGGGGAGCTGTTTTTT
v_gene: TRBV24-1
j_gene: TRBJ2-2
d_gene: TRBD1
abundance: NA

CDR3aa: CASSLRRGTNTGELFF
CDR3nt: TGTGCCAGCAGCTTAAGACGGGGGACGAACACCGGGGAGCTGTTTTTT
v_gene: TRBV7-9
j_gene: TRBJ2-2
d_gene: NA
abundance: NA

CDR3aa: CASNPPGLAGPQFF
CDR3nt: TGTGCCAGCAATCCCCCGGGACTAGCGGGGCCTCAGTTCTTC
v_gene: TRBV25-1
j_gene: TRBJ2-1
d_gene: TRBD2
abundance: NA

CDR3aa: CATRGGVLNEQFF
CDR3nt: TGTGCCACGCGAGGGGGAGTTCTGAATGAGCAGTTCTTC
v_gene: TRBV6-5
j_gene: TRBJ2-1
d_gene: NA
abundance: few

CDR3aa: CASKNKGAPGYTF
CDR3nt: TGTGCCAGTAAAAATAAGGGGGCCCCTGGCTACACCTTC
v_gene: TRBV19
j_gene: TRBJ1-2
d_gene: TRBD1
abundance: NA

CDR3aa: CASSRAQGNTEAFF
CDR3nt: TGTGCCAGCAGCCGGGCACAGGGGAACACTGAAGCTTTCTTT
v_gene: TRBV3-1/TRBV3-2
j_gene: TRBJ1-1
d_gene: NA
abundance: NA

CDR3aa: CASSSRTGGFENSPLHF
CDR3nt: TGTGCCAGCAGTTCCAGGACAGGGGGATTCGAGAATTCACCCCTCCACTTT
v_gene: TRBV27
j_gene: TRBJ1-6
d_gene: TRBD1
abundance: NA

CDR3aa: CASSRDFRETQYF
CDR3nt: TGTGCCAGCAGCCGGGACTTCAGGGAGACCCAGTACTTC
v_gene: TRBV6-6
j_gene: TRBJ2-5
d_gene: NA
abundance: NA

CDR3aa: CASSVEGEPGANVLTF
CDR3nt: TGTGCCAGCAGTGTGGAAGGGGAACCTGGGGCCAACGTCCTGACTTTC
v_gene: TRBV25-1
j_gene: TRBJ2-6
d_gene: NA
abundance: NA